Many counts were recorded for the clone carrying this T cell receptor beta chain. Its antigen is still unknown. The sample is drawn from a study of T cell repertoires in cytomegalovirus infection. Study-wide results and limits: Ex vivo responses were dominated by HLA-C-restricted CMV-specific TCR beta clonotypes.

CDR1 and CDR2 from the germline V gene are SGHTA and FQGTGA. The J segment lost 4 bases and the V segment lost 5 bases, leaving 9 bases of the junction unmatched. This CDR3 is built from 15 residues. MiXCR, applied by TCRdb to the reads, yields one record per CDR3 protein. The sample contains about 450,000 distinct CDR3 sequences, around 32% of which appear only once. The material sequenced was PBMCs. The chain is built from TRBV7-3 and TRBJ2-5; 8 bases fit TRBD1. This sequence was found in a human donor in good health (CMV status not recorded). Some clones in this sample may be carry-over from other donors' samples. The CDR3 region is CASSKTGESGETQYF. The CDR3 bases are TGTGCCAGCAGCAAGACAGGGGAGTCGGGAGAGACCCAGTACTTC.